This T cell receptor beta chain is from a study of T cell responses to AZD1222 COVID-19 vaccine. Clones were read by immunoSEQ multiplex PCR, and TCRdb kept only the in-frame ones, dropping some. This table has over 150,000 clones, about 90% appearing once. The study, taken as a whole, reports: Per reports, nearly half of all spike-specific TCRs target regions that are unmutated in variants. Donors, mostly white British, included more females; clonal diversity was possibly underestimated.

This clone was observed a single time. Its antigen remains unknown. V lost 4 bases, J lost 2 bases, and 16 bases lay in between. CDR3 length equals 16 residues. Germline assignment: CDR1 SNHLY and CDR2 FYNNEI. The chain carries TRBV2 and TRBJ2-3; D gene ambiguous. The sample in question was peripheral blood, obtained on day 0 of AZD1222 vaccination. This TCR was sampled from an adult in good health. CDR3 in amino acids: CASSVTSSTHTDTQYF. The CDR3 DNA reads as TGTGCCAGCAGTGTAACGTCCTCCACACACACAGATACGCAGTATTTT.